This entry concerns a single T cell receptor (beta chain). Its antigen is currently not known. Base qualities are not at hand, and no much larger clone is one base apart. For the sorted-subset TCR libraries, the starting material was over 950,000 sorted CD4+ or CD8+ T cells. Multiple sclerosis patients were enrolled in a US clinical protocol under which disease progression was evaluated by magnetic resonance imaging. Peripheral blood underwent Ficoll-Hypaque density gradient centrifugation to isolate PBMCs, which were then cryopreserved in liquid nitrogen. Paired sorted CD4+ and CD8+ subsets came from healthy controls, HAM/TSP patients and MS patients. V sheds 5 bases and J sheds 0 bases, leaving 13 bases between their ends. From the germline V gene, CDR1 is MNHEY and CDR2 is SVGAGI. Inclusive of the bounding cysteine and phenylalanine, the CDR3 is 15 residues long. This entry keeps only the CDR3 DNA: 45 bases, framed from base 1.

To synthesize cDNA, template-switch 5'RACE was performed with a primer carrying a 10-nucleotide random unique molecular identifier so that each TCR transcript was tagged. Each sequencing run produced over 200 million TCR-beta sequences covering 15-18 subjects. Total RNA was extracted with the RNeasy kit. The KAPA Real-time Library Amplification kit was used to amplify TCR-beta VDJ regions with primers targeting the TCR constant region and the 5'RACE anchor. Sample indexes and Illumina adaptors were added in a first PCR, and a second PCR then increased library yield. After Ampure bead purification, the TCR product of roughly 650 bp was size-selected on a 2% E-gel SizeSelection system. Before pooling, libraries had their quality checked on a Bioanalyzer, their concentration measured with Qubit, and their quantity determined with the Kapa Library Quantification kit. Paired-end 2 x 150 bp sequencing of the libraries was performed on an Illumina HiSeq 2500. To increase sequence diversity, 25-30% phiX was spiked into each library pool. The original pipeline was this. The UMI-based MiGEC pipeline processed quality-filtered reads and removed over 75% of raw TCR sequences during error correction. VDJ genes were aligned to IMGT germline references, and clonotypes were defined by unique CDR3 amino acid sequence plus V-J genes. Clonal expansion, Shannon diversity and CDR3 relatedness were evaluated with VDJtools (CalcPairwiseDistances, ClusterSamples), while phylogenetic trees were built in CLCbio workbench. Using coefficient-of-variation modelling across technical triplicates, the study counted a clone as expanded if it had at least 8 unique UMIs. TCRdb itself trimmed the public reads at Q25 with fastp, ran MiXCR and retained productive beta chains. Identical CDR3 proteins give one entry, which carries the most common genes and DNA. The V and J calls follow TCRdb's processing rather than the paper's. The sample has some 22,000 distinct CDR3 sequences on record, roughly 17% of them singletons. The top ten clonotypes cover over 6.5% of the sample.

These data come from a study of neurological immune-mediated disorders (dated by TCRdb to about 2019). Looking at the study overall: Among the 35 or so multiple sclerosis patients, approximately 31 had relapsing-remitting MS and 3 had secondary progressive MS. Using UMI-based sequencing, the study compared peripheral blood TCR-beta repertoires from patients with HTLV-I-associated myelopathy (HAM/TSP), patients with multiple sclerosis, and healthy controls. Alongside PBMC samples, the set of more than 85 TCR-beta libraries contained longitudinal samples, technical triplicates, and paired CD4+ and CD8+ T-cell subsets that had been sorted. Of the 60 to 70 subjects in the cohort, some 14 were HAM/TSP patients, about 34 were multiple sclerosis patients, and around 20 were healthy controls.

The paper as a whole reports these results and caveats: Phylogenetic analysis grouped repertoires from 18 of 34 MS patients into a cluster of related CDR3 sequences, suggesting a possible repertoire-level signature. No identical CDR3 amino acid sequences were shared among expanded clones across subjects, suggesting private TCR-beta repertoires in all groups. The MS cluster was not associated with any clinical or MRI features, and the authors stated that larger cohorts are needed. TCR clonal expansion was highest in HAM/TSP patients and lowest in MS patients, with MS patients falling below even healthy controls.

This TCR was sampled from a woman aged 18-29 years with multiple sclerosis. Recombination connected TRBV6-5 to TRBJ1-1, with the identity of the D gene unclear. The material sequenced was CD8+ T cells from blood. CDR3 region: CASSRRPSVNTEAFF. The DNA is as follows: TGTGCCAGCAGTCGACGACCGAGTGTGAACACTGAAGCTTTCTTT.